The 4 T cell receptor beta chains below were found in one sample sequenced in a study of cytomegalovirus exposure and HLA in healthy donors. Clones were read by immunoSEQ multiplex PCR, and TCRdb kept only the in-frame ones, dropping some. The table shows about 130,000 clones, with 89% occurring only once. The material sequenced was PBMCs. The receptors shown here come from a woman aged 18-30 years in good health and CMV-seropositive.

Here the CDR3 reads CASSVSEGTEAFF. CDR3 nucleotides: TGTGCCAGCAGTGTGTCAGAGGGCACTGAAGCTTTCTTT. This chain joins TRBV6-1 and TRBJ1-1; D call uncertain. Trimming cost V 4 bases and J 4 bases, with 10 bases left between them. The CDR3 runs 13 residues. Per the germline V gene, CDR1 is MNHNS and CDR2 is SASEGT.

V is TRBV7-2 and J is TRBJ1-1; 9 nucleotides match TRBD1. Losses at the gene ends were 5 bases for V and 1 base for J; bases not matched to a gene: 5. CDR1 is SGHTA, CDR2 FQGNSA, per germline. There are 15 residues in the CDR3. The CDR3 sequence: CASSLWTGENTEAFF. In nucleotides, the CDR3 is TGTGCCAGCAGCCTATGGACAGGGGAGAACACTGAAGCTTTCTTT.

The rearrangement joins TRBV30 to TRBJ1-2, with 9 bases aligning to TRBD1. V gave up 2 bases and J gave up 0 bases; unmatched junction bases: 13. CDR3 length equals 18 residues. The germline CDR1 and CDR2 sequences are GTSNPN and SVGIG (reference sequence). Written as DNA, the CDR3 is TGTGCCTGGAGTCTCCTATGGTGGGACAGGGACTCTAACTATGGCTACACCTTC. This translates into CAWSLLWWDRDSNYGYTF.

The rearrangement joins TRBV19 to TRBJ2-1; D perhaps matches TRBD1 (5 bases). The germline CDR1 and CDR2 sequences are LNHDA and SQIVND (reference sequence). CDR3 length: 15 amino acids. V shed 4 bases and J shed 5 bases, with 15 bases lying between them. The CDR3 region has the DNA TGTGCCAGTAGTAATTCGGCAGGGCCCCACAATGAGCAGTTCTTC. Amino acid sequence: CASSNSAGPHNEQFF.